This T cell receptor beta chain originates from a study of cytomegalovirus exposure and HLA in healthy donors. Regarding the study as a whole: A reported reduction in N-insertions relative to the approximately 640-donor mean was seen in an Asian-associated ancestry cluster in a later analysis.

CDR1 and CDR2 from the germline V gene are MNHEY and SMNVEV (reference sequence). V lost 7 bases to trimming and J lost 5 bases, with 17 bases between them. The CDR3 has 15 residues. It was with 60 Vbeta and 13 Jbeta primers that the PCR ran. Measured with immunoSEQ multiplex PCR; TCRdb has only the in-frame clones, and not every one. The table has roughly 110,000 clones, 70% to 80% seen once; the top ten hold about 0.84%. Turning to this clone: The antigen is undetermined.

This TCR was sampled from a boy between 10 and 17 years old in good health and CMV-seronegative. The rearrangement links TRBV27 to TRBJ1-4, with D unresolved. The sequenced sample was PBMCs. This chain's CDR3 is CASKVLRSSNEKLFF. DNA of the CDR3: TGTGCCAGCAAAGTTTTACGTAGCAGCAATGAAAAACTGTTTTTT.